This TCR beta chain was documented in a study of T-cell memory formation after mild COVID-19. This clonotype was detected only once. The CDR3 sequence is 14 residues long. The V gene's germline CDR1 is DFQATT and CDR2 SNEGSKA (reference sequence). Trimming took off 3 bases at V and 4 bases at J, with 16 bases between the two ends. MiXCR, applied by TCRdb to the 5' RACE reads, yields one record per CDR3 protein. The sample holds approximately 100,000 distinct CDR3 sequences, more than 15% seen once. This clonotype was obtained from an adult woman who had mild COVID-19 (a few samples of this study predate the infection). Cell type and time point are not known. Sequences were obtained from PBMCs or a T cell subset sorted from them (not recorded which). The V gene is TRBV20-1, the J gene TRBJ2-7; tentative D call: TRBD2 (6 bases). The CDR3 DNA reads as TGCAGTGCTAGGGGGGAGGAGTCAGGATACGAGCAGTACTTC. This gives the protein CSARGEESGYEQYF.